Each of the 15 T cell receptor beta chains below was sequenced from the same sample in a study of cytomegalovirus exposure and HLA in healthy donors. Here immunoSEQ multiplex PCR was the method, and the copy in TCRdb shows in-frame clones only, minus some. Of 200,000 to 250,000 clones in the sample, 75% to 95% were seen once. Specimen: PBMCs. Every receptor here comes from a woman aged 18-30 years in good health and CMV-seronegative.

The chain employs TRBV6-5 and TRBJ1-1; D perhaps matches TRBD1 (6 bases). This CDR3 has 15 amino acids. Germline V lookup: CDR1 MNHEY, CDR2 SVGAGI. V was trimmed by 2 bases and J by 4 bases, leaving 14 bases between them. The CDR3: CASSYEGGLPTEAFF. The CDR3 DNA reads as TGTGCCAGCAGTTACGAGGGGGGGCTTCCCACTGAAGCTTTCTTT.

This chain joins TRBV19 and TRBJ1-2; 7 bases line up with TRBD1. The V segment lost 9 bases and the J segment 8 bases; nucleotides outside the gene matches: 9. This CDR3 has 12 residues. Germline lookup yields CDR1 LNHDA and CDR2 SQIVND (reference sequence). The CDR3 region has the DNA TGTGCCAGCTCTAGAGGGGGCAAGGGCTACACCTTC. This sequence encodes CASSRGGKGYTF.

The rearrangement links TRBV6-1 to TRBJ1-5; 7 bases fit TRBD1. V dropped 6 bases and J dropped 6; count of bases not matched to a gene: 8. CDR1 MNHNS and CDR2 SASEGT come from the germline V gene. The CDR3 is made up of 14 amino acids. CDR3 in amino acids: CASRGGPTSQPQHF. Written as DNA, the CDR3 is TGTGCCAGCAGAGGGGGCCCAACTAGTCAGCCCCAGCATTTT.

J is TRBJ2-7 and V is TRBV2; D uncertain. This CDR3 comprises 15 residues. Trimming took off 6 bases at V and 0 bases at J, with 15 bases between the two ends. Germline V lookup: CDR1 SNHLY, CDR2 FYNNEI. CDR3 sequence reads: CASSPEAASSYEQYF. The CDR3 nucleotides are TGTGCCAGCAGCCCTGAGGCAGCGAGCTCCTACGAGCAGTACTTC.

The chain employs TRBV5-4 and TRBJ2-1, with D tentatively TRBD1 (6 bases). Per germline, CDR1 SGHNT and CDR2 YYREEE (reference sequence). This CDR3 has 15 amino acids. Trimming pared 4 bases from V and 4 bases from J, leaving 15 bases between. The CDR3 DNA follows: TGTGCCAGCAGCGAATTGGGACAAGGATACAATGAGCAGTTCTTC. This translates into CASSELGQGYNEQFF.

The gene calls are TRBV9 and TRBJ1-5, with TRBD1 identical over 11 bases. Germline V gene data show CDR1 as SGDLS and CDR2 as YYNGEE. Trimming removed 2 bases from V and 7 bases from J; junction bases left unmatched: 5. There are 15 residues in the CDR3. The CDR3 sequence is CASSVGQGEEQPQHF. In DNA form, the CDR3 reads TGTGCCAGCAGCGTGGGACAGGGGGAAGAGCAGCCCCAGCATTTT.

This chain links TRBV14 with TRBJ2-3; the match to TRBD2 covers 7 bases. The CDR3 extends over 21 amino acids. Germline V CDR1 and CDR2: SGHDN, FVKESK. V shed 11 bases and J 2 bases; nucleotides not matched to a gene: 31. CDR3 sequence reads: CAVAIILMGCERGGYTDTQYF. CDR3 coding DNA: TGTGCCGTCGCAATAATCTTAATGGGTTGCGAGCGGGGTGGATACACAGATACGCAGTATTTT.

V and J are TRBV2 and TRBJ1-5; 7 positions agree with TRBD1. V lost 8 bases, J lost 0 bases, and 7 bases stayed unmatched. The CDR3 has 15 amino acids. Germline assignment: CDR1 SNHLY and CDR2 FYNNEI. The CDR3 sequence is CASYGQEDSNQPQHF. The CDR3 DNA reads TGTGCCAGCTACGGACAGGAAGATAGCAATCAGCCCCAGCATTTT.

The chain uses TRBV30 and TRBJ1-3, with D maybe TRBD1 (5 bases). The CDR3 is 16 amino acids. The V gene lost 1 base and the J gene lost 7 bases, with 20 bases spanning the gap. The germline V gene has CDR1 GTSNPN and CDR2 SVGIG (reference sequence). The CDR3, as DNA: TGTGCCTGGAGTGATGGCAGGGCTACTGAAGGTAACACCATATATTTT. This codes for CAWSDGRATEGNTIYF. The variable domain in full, completed from reference TRBV30 and TRBJ1-3, reads SQTIHQWPATLVQPVGSPLSLECTVEGTSNPNLYWYRQAAGRGLQLLFYSVGIGQISSEVPQNLSASRPQDRQFILSSKKLLLSDSGFYLCAWSDGRATEGNTIYFGEGSWLTVV.

This chain connects TRBV5-6 to TRBJ2-7, with D uncertain. The CDR3 has 13 amino acids. Germline CDR1 SGHDT, CDR2 YYEEEE. The ends were cut back, 2 bases at V and 3 bases at J, with 9 bases in the middle. The CDR3, as DNA: TGTGCCAGCAGCTTACCACGGAGCTACGAGCAGTACTTC. Its protein is CASSLPRSYEQYF.

V and J are TRBV15 and TRBJ2-5, with TRBD1 as a possible D gene (6 bases). The V gene's germline CDR1 is LNHNV and CDR2 YYDKDF (reference sequence). Between the trimmed V and J ends, which lost 5 bases and 4 bases, there was a span of 14 bases. The CDR3 contains 14 residues. CDR3 sequence (DNA): TGTGCCACCAGCCCCGCAGGGGAAAGAGAGACCCAGTACTTC. It is translated as CATSPAGERETQYF.

The J gene is TRBJ2-5, the V gene TRBV19; tentatively, D is TRBD1 (6 bases). V dropped 7 bases and J dropped 3 bases, with 18 bases sitting between them. The CDR3 extends over 15 amino acids. The germline gives CDR1 LNHDA, CDR2 SQIVND (reference sequence). CDR3 DNA: TGTGCCAGTAAGTTGTCGTCAGGGGTTGAAGAGACCCAGTACTTC. As protein: CASKLSSGVEETQYF.

Worth noting for this clone: The sample holds other DNA sequences that translate to the same CDR3. V and J are TRBV28 and TRBJ1-1, with 10 bases identical to TRBD1. The CDR3 covers 14 residues. Per germline, CDR1 MDHEN and CDR2 SYDVKM. V lost 3 bases and J lost 2; bases outside the gene matches: 0. The CDR3 protein is CASSLTGGNTEAFF. The CDR3 nucleotides read TGTGCCAGCAGTTTGACAGGGGGCAACACTGAAGCTTTCTTT.

This clone was seen once. CDR3 in DNA: TGCGCCAGCAGCTTGTTTGTGACTAGCGGATACAACCCCTACGAGCAGTACTTC. The encoded protein is CASSLFVTSGYNPYEQYF. This chain uses TRBV5-1 with TRBJ2-7; 9 nucleotides agree with TRBD2. Germline V lookup: CDR1 SGHRS, CDR2 YFSETQ. This CDR3 comprises 18 residues. Germline trimming cut 1 base from V and 2 bases from J; bases unmatched to any gene: 13.

The rearrangement joins TRBV28 to TRBJ2-3; no firm D call. Trimming cost V 6 bases and J 4 bases, with 8 bases left between them. Germline CDR1 reads MDHEN; CDR2 reads SYDVKM. CDR3 length: 12 amino acids. The CDR3 loop is CASRSQADTQYF. In nucleotides, the CDR3 is TGTGCCAGCAGGTCCCAGGCAGATACGCAGTATTTT. Combining the CDR3 with reference TRBV28 and TRBJ2-3 gives the whole variable domain DVKVTQSSRYLVKRTGEKVFLECVQDMDHENMFWYRQDPGLGLRLIYFSYDVKMKEKGDIPEGYSVSREKKERFSLILESASTNQTSMYLCASRSQADTQYFGPGTRLTVL.